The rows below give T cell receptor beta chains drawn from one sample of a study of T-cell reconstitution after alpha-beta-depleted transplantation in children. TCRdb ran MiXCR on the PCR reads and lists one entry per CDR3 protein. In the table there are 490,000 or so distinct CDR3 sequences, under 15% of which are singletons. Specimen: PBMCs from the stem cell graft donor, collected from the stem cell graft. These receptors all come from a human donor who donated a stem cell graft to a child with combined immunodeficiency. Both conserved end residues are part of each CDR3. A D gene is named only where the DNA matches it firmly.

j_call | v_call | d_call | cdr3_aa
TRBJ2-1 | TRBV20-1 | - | CSAPSSVSNEQFF
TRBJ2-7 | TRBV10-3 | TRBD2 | CAIKTSGGIDEQYF
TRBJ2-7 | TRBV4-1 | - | CASSQTSTSYEQYF
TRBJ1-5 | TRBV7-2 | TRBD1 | CASSFGQGASGRPQHF
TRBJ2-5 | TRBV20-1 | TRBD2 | CSARSVVGGGYQETQYF
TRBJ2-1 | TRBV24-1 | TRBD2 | CGASDYQGSGRPQSSYNEQFF
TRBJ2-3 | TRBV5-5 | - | CASSLLFGGTDTQYF
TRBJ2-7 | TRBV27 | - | CASYSSSYEQYF
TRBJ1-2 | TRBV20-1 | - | CSARDPLGQHNYGYTF
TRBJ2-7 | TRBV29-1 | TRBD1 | CSVEGTGPEQYF
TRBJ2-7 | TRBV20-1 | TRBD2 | CSARKALAGPGEQYF
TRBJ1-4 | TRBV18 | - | CASSPGPNEKLFF
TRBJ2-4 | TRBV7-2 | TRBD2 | CASSRSGSGTKNIQYF
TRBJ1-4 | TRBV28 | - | CASSDRTVTNEKLFF
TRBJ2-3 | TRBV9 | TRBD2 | CASSVDSGGADTQYF
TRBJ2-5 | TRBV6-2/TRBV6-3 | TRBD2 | CASSYGLAGSEETQYF